Listed below are T cell receptor beta chains from one sample, sequenced in a study of OX40 agonist ivuxolimab in advanced cancers. The data were produced by immunoSEQ multiplex PCR, yet TCRdb's version contains in-frame clones alone and is incomplete. Of under 75,000 clones in the sample, 80% to 95% were seen once. The source material was CD4+ or CD8+ T cells sorted from blood, sampled in a trial of the OX40 agonist ivuxolimab. The receptors derive from an adult with an advanced solid tumor such as melanoma, head and neck, liver or kidney cancer. Each CDR3 is given with its conserved first and last residue. Fields, in order: clone size, D gene, V gene, J gene, CDR3 protein, CDR3 DNA. D genes are given only for firm matches. Clone sizes are given selectively: once, few, many, or a class where the clone is expanded.

clone size: NA
D gene: NA
V gene: TRBV13
J gene: TRBJ2-7
CDR3 protein: CASSLGSTAYEQYF
CDR3 DNA: TGTGCCAGCAGCTTAGGCTCAACAGCCTACGAGCAGTACTTC

clone size: NA
D gene: TRBD2
V gene: TRBV30
J gene: TRBJ2-3
CDR3 protein: CAWSARPAGVTYF
CDR3 DNA: TGTGCCTGGAGTGCGCGCCCAGCGGGAGTAACGTATTTT

clone size: NA
D gene: NA
V gene: TRBV6-5
J gene: TRBJ2-2
CDR3 protein: CASSLDSNTGELFF
CDR3 DNA: TGTGCCAGCAGCCTTGACTCCAACACCGGGGAGCTGTTTTTT

clone size: NA
D gene: TRBD2
V gene: TRBV18
J gene: TRBJ2-7
CDR3 protein: CASSTSRGGDSYEQYF
CDR3 DNA: TGTGCCAGCTCAACCTCCCGCGGGGGGGACTCCTACGAGCAGTACTTC

clone size: NA
D gene: NA
V gene: TRBV27
J gene: TRBJ2-7
CDR3 protein: CASSFRSQPYEQYF
CDR3 DNA: TGTGCCAGCAGTTTCCGATCCCAACCCTACGAGCAGTACTTC

clone size: NA
D gene: NA
V gene: TRBV13
J gene: TRBJ1-3
CDR3 protein: CASGEQRNTIYF
CDR3 DNA: TGTGCCAGCGGGGAACAGAGAAACACCATATATTTT

clone size: NA
D gene: TRBD1
V gene: TRBV11-2
J gene: TRBJ2-1
CDR3 protein: CASSLAYSGQGSYNEQFF
CDR3 DNA: TGTGCCAGCAGCTTAGCCTACTCGGGACAGGGATCCTACAATGAGCAGTTCTTC

clone size: few
D gene: NA
V gene: TRBV2
J gene: TRBJ1-6
CDR3 protein: CASSVNPGANSPLHF
CDR3 DNA: TGTGCCAGCAGTGTGAATCCCGGGGCGAATTCACCCCTCCACTTT

clone size: once
D gene: NA
V gene: TRBV13
J gene: TRBJ2-7
CDR3 protein: CASSLGRSYEQYF
CDR3 DNA: TGTGCCAGCAGCTTAGGCAGGTCCTACGAGCAGTACTTC

clone size: NA
D gene: NA
V gene: TRBV7-9
J gene: TRBJ1-4
CDR3 protein: CASSLGSQGRGEKLFF
CDR3 DNA: TGTGCCAGCAGTCTAGGGTCCCAGGGTCGAGGTGAAAAACTGTTTTTT

clone size: NA
D gene: NA
V gene: TRBV6-5
J gene: TRBJ1-1
CDR3 protein: CASSYGRATEAFF
CDR3 DNA: TGTGCCAGCAGTTACGGCAGGGCGACTGAAGCTTTCTTT

clone size: NA
D gene: NA
V gene: TRBV5-1
J gene: TRBJ1-2
CDR3 protein: CASSLGWAEDGYTF
CDR3 DNA: TGCGCCAGCAGCTTGGGGTGGGCGGAGGATGGCTACACCTTC

clone size: NA
D gene: NA
V gene: TRBV21-1
J gene: TRBJ2-7
CDR3 protein: CASSIDRVRDEQYF
CDR3 DNA: TGTGCCAGCAGCATCGACAGGGTTAGGGACGAGCAGTACTTC

clone size: NA
D gene: NA
V gene: TRBV4-3
J gene: TRBJ1-4
CDR3 protein: CASSQVYGRAGEKLFF
CDR3 DNA: TGCGCCAGCAGCCAAGTCTATGGCAGGGCAGGTGAAAAACTGTTTTTT

clone size: NA
D gene: NA
V gene: TRBV5-6
J gene: TRBJ2-3
CDR3 protein: CASSSLRGTDTQYF
CDR3 DNA: TGTGCCAGCAGCTCTCTCCGGGGGACAGATACGCAGTATTTT

clone size: NA
D gene: NA
V gene: TRBV13
J gene: TRBJ2-1
CDR3 protein: CASSGRTRTYNEQFF
CDR3 DNA: TGTGCCAGCAGCGGCAGGACCAGAACCTACAATGAGCAGTTCTTC

clone size: once
D gene: NA
V gene: TRBV6-5
J gene: TRBJ1-2
CDR3 protein: CASSPLKEGNYGYTF
CDR3 DNA: TGTGCCAGCAGCCCTCTAAAGGAGGGTAACTATGGCTACACCTTC

clone size: few
D gene: TRBD1
V gene: TRBV30
J gene: TRBJ1-5
CDR3 protein: CAWSAGTGEIFNQPQHF
CDR3 DNA: TGTGCCTGGAGTGCCGGGACAGGGGAAATATTCAATCAGCCCCAGCATTTT

clone size: NA
D gene: TRBD1
V gene: TRBV7-9
J gene: TRBJ1-2
CDR3 protein: CASSPGTAYGYTF
CDR3 DNA: TGTGCCAGCAGCCCCGGGACAGCCTATGGCTACACCTTC

clone size: NA
D gene: TRBD2
V gene: TRBV9
J gene: TRBJ2-3
CDR3 protein: CAGSRGGGTDTQYF
CDR3 DNA: TGTGCAGGCTCCAGAGGCGGGGGAACAGATACGCAGTATTTT

clone size: NA
D gene: TRBD2
V gene: TRBV4-3
J gene: TRBJ2-7
CDR3 protein: CASSQGTSGTYEQYF
CDR3 DNA: TGCGCCAGCAGCCAGGGGACTAGCGGCACGTACGAGCAGTACTTC

clone size: NA
D gene: NA
V gene: TRBV11-2
J gene: TRBJ1-1
CDR3 protein: CASSLVSEAFF
CDR3 DNA: TGTGCCAGCAGCTTAGTCAGTGAAGCTTTCTTT

clone size: NA
D gene: NA
V gene: TRBV11-1
J gene: TRBJ2-7
CDR3 protein: CASSLAWETGYEQYF
CDR3 DNA: TGTGCCAGCAGCTTAGCGTGGGAGACAGGCTACGAGCAGTACTTC

clone size: NA
D gene: TRBD1
V gene: TRBV5-4
J gene: TRBJ2-7
CDR3 protein: CASSFRDSYEQYF
CDR3 DNA: TGTGCCAGCAGCTTCCGGGACAGCTACGAGCAGTACTTC

clone size: NA
D gene: TRBD2
V gene: TRBV13
J gene: TRBJ2-4
CDR3 protein: CASSLTIGTSGEWGNIQYF
CDR3 DNA: TGTGCCAGCAGCTTAACGATTGGGACTAGCGGGGAGTGGGGGAACATTCAGTACTTC

clone size: NA
D gene: NA
V gene: TRBV5-1
J gene: TRBJ2-7
CDR3 protein: CASSLGVTPTSYEQYF
CDR3 DNA: TGCGCCAGCAGCTTGGGGGTTACACCAACCTCCTACGAGCAGTACTTC

clone size: NA
D gene: NA
V gene: TRBV15
J gene: TRBJ2-1
CDR3 protein: CATSSLGVDYNEQFF
CDR3 DNA: TGTGCCACCAGCAGTCTTGGGGTGGACTACAATGAGCAGTTCTTC

clone size: NA
D gene: NA
V gene: TRBV5-3
J gene: TRBJ2-4
CDR3 protein: CAPGRLAKNIQYF
CDR3 DNA: TGTGCCCCTGGTCGTCTAGCCAAAAACATTCAGTACTTC

clone size: NA
D gene: TRBD1
V gene: TRBV7-8
J gene: TRBJ2-2
CDR3 protein: CASSPRTGANTGELFF
CDR3 DNA: TGTGCCAGCAGCCCACGGACAGGAGCCAACACCGGGGAGCTGTTTTTT

clone size: NA
D gene: NA
V gene: TRBV7-2
J gene: TRBJ1-6
CDR3 protein: CATLGLSTLHF
CDR3 DNA: TGTGCCACCCTAGGCCTAAGTACCCTCCACTTT

clone size: NA
D gene: NA
V gene: TRBV4-1
J gene: TRBJ1-1
CDR3 protein: CASSPSGNLNTEAFF
CDR3 DNA: TGCGCCAGCAGCCCTTCAGGGAACCTGAACACTGAAGCTTTCTTT

clone size: NA
D gene: NA
V gene: TRBV7-9
J gene: TRBJ2-1
CDR3 protein: CASSPQGQLRFF
CDR3 DNA: TGTGCCAGCAGCCCCCAGGGCCAGCTTCGGTTCTTC

clone size: NA
D gene: NA
V gene: TRBV9
J gene: TRBJ2-2
CDR3 protein: CASSVNTGELFF
CDR3 DNA: TGTGCCAGCAGCGTGAACACCGGGGAGCTGTTTTTT

clone size: few
D gene: TRBD2
V gene: TRBV7-8
J gene: TRBJ2-7
CDR3 protein: CASSSGAGGSYEQYF
CDR3 DNA: TGTGCCAGCAGCTCAGGGGCGGGGGGCTCCTACGAGCAGTACTTC